Here is one T cell receptor (beta chain) with its context. Its antigen is unidentified. The CDR3 extends over 16 amino acids. V lost 1 base to trimming and J lost 6 bases, with 19 bases between them. Germline lookup yields CDR1 SGHTA and CDR2 FQGNSA. From the 5' RACE reads, TCRdb called clonotypes with MiXCR, one entry per CDR3 protein. The sample holds 500,000 to 650,000 distinct CDR3 sequences, roughly an eighth seen once. The sample originates from a study of T cells after yellow fever vaccination. The overall study: The authors prepared low-cell-number fractions using SMART-Seq v4 Ultra Low Input.

Regarding the study as a whole: The booster saw the reappearance of most primary-vaccination clones (around 96% CD4, around 90% CD8). Compared with primary, the secondary response was weaker and peaked at day 5, not 15.

This rearrangement joins TRBV7-2 to TRBJ2-7; D uncertain. Material: PBMCs, obtained on the day of the yellow fever booster vaccination. The receptor's source is a man aged 30 to 39 who received the YFV17D yellow fever vaccine. This CDR3 reads CASSLGPAGSQAEQYF. CDR3 sequence (DNA): TGTGCCAGCAGCTTAGGTCCAGCCGGATCGCAAGCCGAGCAGTACTTC.